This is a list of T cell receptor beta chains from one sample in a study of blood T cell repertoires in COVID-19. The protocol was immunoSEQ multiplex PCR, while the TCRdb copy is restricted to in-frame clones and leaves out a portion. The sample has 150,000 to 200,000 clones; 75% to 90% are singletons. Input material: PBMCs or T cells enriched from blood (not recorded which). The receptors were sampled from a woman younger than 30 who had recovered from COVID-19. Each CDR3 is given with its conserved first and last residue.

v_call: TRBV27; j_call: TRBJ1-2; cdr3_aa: CASSLSSGGDYGYTF
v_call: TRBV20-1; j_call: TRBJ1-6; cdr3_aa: CSASGGQGNNSPLHF
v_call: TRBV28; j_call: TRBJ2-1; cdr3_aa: CASSPRQGVSFASEQFF
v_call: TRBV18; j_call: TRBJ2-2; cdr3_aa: CASSPTGGATGELFF
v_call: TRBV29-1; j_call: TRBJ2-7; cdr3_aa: CSALARGRFILYEQYF
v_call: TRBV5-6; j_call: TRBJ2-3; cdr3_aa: CASSLVGGLTDTQYF
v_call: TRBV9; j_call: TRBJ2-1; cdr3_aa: CASSLVGTSGEQFF
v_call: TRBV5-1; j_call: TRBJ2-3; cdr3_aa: CASRGRGQGWSDTQYF
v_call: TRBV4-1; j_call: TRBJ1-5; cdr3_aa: CASSQGIQVNQPQHF
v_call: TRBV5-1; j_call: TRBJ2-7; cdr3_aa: CASRPATSGGYEQYF
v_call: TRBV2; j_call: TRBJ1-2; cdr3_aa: CAGAEDRGTGYTF
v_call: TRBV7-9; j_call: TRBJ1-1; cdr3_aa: CASSLSSEAFF
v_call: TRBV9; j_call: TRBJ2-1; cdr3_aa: CASSVDPTGGYNEQFF
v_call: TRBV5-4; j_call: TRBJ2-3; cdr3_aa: CASSNRGSGRDTQYF
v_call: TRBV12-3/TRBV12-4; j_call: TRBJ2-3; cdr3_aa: CASSLASTDTQYF
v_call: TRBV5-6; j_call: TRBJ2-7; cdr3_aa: CASSLDGSGGTSYEQYF
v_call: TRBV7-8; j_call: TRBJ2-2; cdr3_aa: CASSSLTSRNTGELFF
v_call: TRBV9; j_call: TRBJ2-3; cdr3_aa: CASSVAGQGTPDTQYF
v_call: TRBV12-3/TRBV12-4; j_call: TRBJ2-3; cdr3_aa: CASSFAVDTQYF
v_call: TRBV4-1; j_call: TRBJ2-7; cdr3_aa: CASSPSGQGLREQYF
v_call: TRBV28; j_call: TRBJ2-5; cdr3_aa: CASTFGPTETQYF
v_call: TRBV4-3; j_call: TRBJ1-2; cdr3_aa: CASSPAGRTNYGYTF
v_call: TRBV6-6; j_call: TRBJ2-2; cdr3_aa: CASSYRREGFGELFF
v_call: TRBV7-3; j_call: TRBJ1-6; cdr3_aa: CASSLGGRGLNSPLHF
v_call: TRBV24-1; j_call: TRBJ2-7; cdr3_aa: CATNRLAGGPYEQYF
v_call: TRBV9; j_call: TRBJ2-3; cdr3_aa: CASSVGTGVSDTQYF
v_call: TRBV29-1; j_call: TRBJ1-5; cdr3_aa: CSVGRASGPQHF
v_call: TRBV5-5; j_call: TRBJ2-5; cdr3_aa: CASSLVGTRPQRETQYF
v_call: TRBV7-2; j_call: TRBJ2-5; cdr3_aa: CASSLPQASGWTQYF
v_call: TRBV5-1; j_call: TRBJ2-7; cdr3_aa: CASSFGQGPYEQYF
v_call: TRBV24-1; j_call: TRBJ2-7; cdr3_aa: CATSDSYGRGSYEQYF
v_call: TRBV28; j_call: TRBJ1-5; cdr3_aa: CASSSPGRGSNQPQHF
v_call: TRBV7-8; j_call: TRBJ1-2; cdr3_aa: CASSFRRVGDGYTF
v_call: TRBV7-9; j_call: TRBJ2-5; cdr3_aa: CASSLVRGPLQETQYF
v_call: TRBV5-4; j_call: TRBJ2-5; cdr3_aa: CASSFGETQYF
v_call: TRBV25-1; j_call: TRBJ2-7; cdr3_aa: CASTAGGYEQYF
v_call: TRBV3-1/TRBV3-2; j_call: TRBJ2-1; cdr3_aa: CASRTSGSSHNEQFF
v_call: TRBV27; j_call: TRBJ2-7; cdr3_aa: CASRPGSRRIEQYF
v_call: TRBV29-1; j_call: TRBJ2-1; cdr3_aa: CSVDRGVYNEQFF
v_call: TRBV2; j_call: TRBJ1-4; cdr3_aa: CASSEARTLATNEKLFF
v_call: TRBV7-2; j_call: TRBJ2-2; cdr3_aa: CASSLVRGTGELFF
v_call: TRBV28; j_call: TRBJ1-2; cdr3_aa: CASRPREGRNYGYTF
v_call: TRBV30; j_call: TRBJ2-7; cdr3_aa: CAGGLAGAEQYF
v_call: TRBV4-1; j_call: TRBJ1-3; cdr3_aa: CASSQLDMGFSGNTIYF
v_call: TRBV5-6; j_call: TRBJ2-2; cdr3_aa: CASSSDRMNTGELFF
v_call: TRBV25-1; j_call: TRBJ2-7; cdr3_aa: CASRASGSAHEQYF
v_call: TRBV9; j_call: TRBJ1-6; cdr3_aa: CASSVAFDSSLHF
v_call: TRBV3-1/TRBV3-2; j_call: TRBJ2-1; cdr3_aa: CASSDTPILAGGRQFF
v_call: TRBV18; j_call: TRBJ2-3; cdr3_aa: CASSPRTSNADTQYF
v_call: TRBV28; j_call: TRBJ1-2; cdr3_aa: CASSFRGTAAGYTF
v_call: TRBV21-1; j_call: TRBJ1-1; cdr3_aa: CASSLPGQVNTEAFF
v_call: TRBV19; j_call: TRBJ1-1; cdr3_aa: CASSIESGARGNTEAFF
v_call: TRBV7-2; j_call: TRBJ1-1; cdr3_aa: CASQRVGGTEAFF